This T cell receptor beta chain comes out of a study of cytomegalovirus exposure and HLA in healthy donors. Primers: 60 Vbeta forward and 13 Jbeta reverse. Clones were read by immunoSEQ multiplex PCR, and TCRdb kept only the in-frame ones, dropping some. The sample has fewer than 150,000 clones. With V trimmed by 2 bases and J by 5 bases, 5 bases remained unmatched. CDR3 length: 15 residues. Germline CDR1 reads SGHRS; CDR2 reads YFSETQ. Sequences were obtained from PBMCs. The clonotype comes from a woman aged 55-69 years in good health and CMV-seronegative. This rearrangement joins TRBV5-1 to TRBJ2-1, with 9 bases identical to TRBD1. The CDR3 spells CASSLKDRGDNEQFF. The DNA for the CDR3 is TGCGCCAGCAGCTTAAAGGACAGGGGAGACAATGAGCAGTTCTTC.